This record looks at one TCR beta chain sequence and its context. Its antigen is unknown. Amplification used 60 Vbeta primers and 13 Jbeta primers. Profiled with immunoSEQ multiplex PCR; TCRdb holds only in-frame clones, not every one. This table has about 210,000 clones, roughly 85% appearing once. The record originates from a study of cytomegalovirus exposure and HLA in healthy donors. Study-level findings and limits: Presence/absence analyses supposed approximately even sequencing depth among donors. In an earlier analysis, productive rearrangement rates for most beta V segments clustered near 87% or 30%. Among the sequence variants, a highly shared cluster was likely an artifact of sequencing. In a later analysis, donors in an Asian-associated ancestry cluster reportedly had fewer N-insertions in productive TCRs than the cohort mean.

With 4 bases clipped from V and 2 bases from J, the junction kept 2 bases outside the gene matches. Germline V gene lookup returns CDR1 SQVTM and CDR2 ANQGSEA. The CDR3 is made up of 14 amino acids. The V and J genes are TRBV29-1 and TRBJ1-5; 10 bases line up with TRBD1. This receptor was obtained from a girl aged 2 to 10 in good health and CMV-seronegative. Sequenced input: PBMCs. The CDR3 DNA follows: TGCAGCGTTGGTGGGACAGGGGGCAATCAGCCCCAGCATTTT. Protein: CSVGGTGGNQPQHF. Based on the CDR3 plus reference TRBV29-1 and TRBJ1-5, the full variable domain is SAVISQKPSRDICQRGTSLTIQCQVDSQVTMMFWYRQQPGQSLTLIATANQGSEATYESGFVIDKFPISRPNLTFSTLTVSNMSPEDSSIYLCSVGGTGGNQPQHFGDGTRLSIL.